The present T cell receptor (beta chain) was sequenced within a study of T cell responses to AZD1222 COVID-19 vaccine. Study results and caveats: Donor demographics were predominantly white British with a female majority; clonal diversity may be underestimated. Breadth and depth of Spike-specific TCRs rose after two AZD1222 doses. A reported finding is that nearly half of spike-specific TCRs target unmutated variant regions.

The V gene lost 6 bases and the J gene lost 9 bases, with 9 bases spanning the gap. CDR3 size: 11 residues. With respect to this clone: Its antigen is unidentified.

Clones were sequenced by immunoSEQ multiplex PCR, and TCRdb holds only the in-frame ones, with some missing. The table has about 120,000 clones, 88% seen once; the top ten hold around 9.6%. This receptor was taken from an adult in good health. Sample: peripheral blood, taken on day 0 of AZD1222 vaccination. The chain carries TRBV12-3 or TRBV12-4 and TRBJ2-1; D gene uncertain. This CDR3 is CASRLVGEQFF. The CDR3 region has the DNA TGTGCCAGCAGGCTTGTAGGTGAGCAGTTCTTC.